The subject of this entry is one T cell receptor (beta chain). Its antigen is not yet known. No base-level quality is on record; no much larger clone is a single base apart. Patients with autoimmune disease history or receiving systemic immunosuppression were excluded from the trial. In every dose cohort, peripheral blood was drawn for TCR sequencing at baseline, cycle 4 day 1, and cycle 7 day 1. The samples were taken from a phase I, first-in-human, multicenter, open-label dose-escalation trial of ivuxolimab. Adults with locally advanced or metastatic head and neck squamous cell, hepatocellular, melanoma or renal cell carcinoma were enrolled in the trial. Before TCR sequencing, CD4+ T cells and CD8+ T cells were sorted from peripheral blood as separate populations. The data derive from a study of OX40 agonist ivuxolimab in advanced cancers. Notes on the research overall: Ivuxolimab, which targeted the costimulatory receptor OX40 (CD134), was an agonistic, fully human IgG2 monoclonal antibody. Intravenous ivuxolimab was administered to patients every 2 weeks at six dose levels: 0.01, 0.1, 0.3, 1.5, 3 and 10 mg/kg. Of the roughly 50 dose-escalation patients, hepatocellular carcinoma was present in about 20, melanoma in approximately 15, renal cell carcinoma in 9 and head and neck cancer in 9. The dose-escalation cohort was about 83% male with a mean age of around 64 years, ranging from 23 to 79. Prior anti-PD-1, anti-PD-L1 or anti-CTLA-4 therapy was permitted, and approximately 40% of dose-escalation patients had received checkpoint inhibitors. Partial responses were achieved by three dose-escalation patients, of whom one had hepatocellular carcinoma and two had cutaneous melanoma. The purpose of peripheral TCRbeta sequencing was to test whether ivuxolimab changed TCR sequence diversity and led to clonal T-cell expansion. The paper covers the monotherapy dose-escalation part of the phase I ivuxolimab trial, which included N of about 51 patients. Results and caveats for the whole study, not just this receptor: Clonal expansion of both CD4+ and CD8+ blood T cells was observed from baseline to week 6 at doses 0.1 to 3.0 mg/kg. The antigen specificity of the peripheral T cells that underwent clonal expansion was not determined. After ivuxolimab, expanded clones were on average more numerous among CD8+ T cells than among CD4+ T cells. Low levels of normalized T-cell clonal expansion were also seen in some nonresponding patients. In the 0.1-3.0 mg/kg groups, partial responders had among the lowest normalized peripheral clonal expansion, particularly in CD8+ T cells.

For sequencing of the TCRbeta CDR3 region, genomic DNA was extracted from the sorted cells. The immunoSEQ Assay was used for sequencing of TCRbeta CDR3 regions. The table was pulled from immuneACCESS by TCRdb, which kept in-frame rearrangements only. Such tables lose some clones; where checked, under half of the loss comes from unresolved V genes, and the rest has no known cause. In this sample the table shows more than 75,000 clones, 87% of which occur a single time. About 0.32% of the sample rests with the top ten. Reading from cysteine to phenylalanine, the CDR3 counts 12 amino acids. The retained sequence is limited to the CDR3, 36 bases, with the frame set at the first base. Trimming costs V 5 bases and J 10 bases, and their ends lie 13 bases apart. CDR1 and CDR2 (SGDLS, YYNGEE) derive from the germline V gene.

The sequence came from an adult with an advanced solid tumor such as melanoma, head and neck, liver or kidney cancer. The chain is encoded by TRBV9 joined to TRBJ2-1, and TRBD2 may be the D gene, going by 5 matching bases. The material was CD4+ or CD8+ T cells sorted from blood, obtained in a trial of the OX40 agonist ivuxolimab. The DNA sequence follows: TGTGCCAGCAGATATCTAGCCAAGGAGCAGTTCTTC. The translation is CASRYLAKEQFF. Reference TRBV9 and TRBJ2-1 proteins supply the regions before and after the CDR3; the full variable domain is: DSGVTQTPKHLITATGQRVTLRCSPRSGDLSVYWYQQSLDQGLQFLIQYYNGEERAKGNILERFSAQQFPDLHSELNLSSLELGDSALYFCASRYLAKEQFFGPGTRLTVL.